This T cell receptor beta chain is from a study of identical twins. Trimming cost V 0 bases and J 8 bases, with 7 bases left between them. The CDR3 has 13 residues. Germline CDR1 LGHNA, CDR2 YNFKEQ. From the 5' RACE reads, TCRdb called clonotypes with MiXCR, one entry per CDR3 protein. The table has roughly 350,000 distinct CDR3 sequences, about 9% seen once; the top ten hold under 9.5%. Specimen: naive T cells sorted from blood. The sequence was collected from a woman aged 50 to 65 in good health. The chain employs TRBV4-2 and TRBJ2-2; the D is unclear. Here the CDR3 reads CASSQDALGELFF. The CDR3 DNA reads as TGTGCCAGCAGCCAAGACGCTCTAGGGGAGCTGTTTTTT.